One sample yielded the 9 T cell receptor beta chains listed below, sequenced in a study of blood T cells in healthy people across ages. The authors ran a second PCR of about 6 to 12 cycles using a sample-barcoded 5' primer and a J-beta primer mix. TCRdb processed the 5' RACE reads anew with MiXCR; each CDR3 protein has one entry. The profile shows around 850,000 distinct CDR3 sequences, around 36% of them singletons. The specimen was blood. The receptors here all came from a man between 18 and 29 years old in good health.

V is TRBV4-2 and J is TRBJ2-2, with no clear D. Deletions cut 0 bases from V and 7 bases from J, with 15 bases between. The CDR3 runs to 16 residues. Germline V gene sequence: CDR1 LGHNA, CDR2 YNFKEQ. The CDR3 nucleotides are TGTGCCAGCAGCCAAGAATACGCTAAGGTTGACGGGGAGCTGTTTTTT. Residues: CASSQEYAKVDGELFF.

Of note for this clonotype: Since the CDR3 does not end with the conserved phenylalanine or tryptophan, this likely comes from a read error. This chain connects TRBV12-3 or TRBV12-4 to TRBJ2-3; D gene unclear. V lost 7 bases and J lost 2, with 7 bases in between. This CDR3 is built from 12 residues. This CDR3 is CASTQDTDTQYY. Here the CDR3 DNA reads TGTGCCAGCACCCAGGACACAGATACGCAGTATTAT.

This clonotype showed up just a few times. The J gene is TRBJ2-5, the V gene TRBV4-1; D is unclear. CDR1 and CDR2 from the germline V gene are MGHRA and YSYEKL. Trimming removed 0 bases at V and 3 bases at J, with 11 bases between. This CDR3 region has 15 residues. CDR3 in DNA: TGCGCCAGCAGCCAAGATGCCCAGACGAAAGAGACCCAGTACTTC. It codes for CASSQDAQTKETQYF.

V and J are TRBV7-9 and TRBJ2-7; 7 positions agree with TRBD2. The germline CDR1 and CDR2 sequences are SEHNR and FQNEAQ (reference sequence). This CDR3 region has 14 residues. With 5 bases clipped from V and 2 bases from J, the junction kept 6 bases outside the gene matches. The CDR3 coding sequence is TGTGCCAGCAGCCTCAGCGGGGTTACCTACGAGCAGTACTTC. As protein: CASSLSGVTYEQYF.

This rearrangement joins TRBV20-1 to TRBJ2-5; 10 bases line up with TRBD2. The last part of the DNA fits TRBJ2-1 better; the J call may be wrong. CDR1 and CDR2 from the germline V gene are DFQATT and SNEGSKA (reference sequence). The CDR3 length is 14 residues. CDR3 sequence: CSARGSGGTETQFF. The CDR3 bases are TGCAGTGCTAGAGGTAGCGGGGGGACGGAGACCCAGTTCTTC.

This clonotype was detected only a few times. The V gene is TRBV29-1, the J gene TRBJ1-1; 8 bases agree with TRBD1. Germline assignment: CDR1 SQVTM and CDR2 ANQGSEA. The CDR3 loop spans 13 amino acids. J was trimmed by 3 bases and V by 3 bases; bases with no gene match: 3. This chain's CDR3 is CSVDETGDTEAFF. The CDR3 DNA is TGCAGCGTTGACGAGACAGGGGACACTGAAGCTTTCTTT. Complete variable domain (other parts from reference TRBV29-1 and TRBJ1-1): SAVISQKPSRDICQRGTSLTIQCQVDSQVTMMFWYRQQPGQSLTLIATANQGSEATYESGFVIDKFPISRPNLTFSTLTVSNMSPEDSSIYLCSVDETGDTEAFFGQGTRLTVV.

This clonotype was recorded only once. Relative to the germline gene, one junction end is altered; a read error may explain this. The chain has TRBV3-1 and TRBJ2-7; D remains unclear. This CDR3 is built from 14 residues. Germline V gene sequence: CDR1 LGHDT, CDR2 YNNKEL (reference sequence). The CDR3 DNA follows: TGTGCCGGCAGCCAAGATGGCTTCTCCTACGAGCAGTACTTC. The encoded protein is CAGSQDGFSYEQYF.

In regard to this clonotype: A single base separates this from a much larger clone, so it may be a read error. The rearrangement joins TRBV6-6 to TRBJ2-1, with D unclear. This CDR3 spans 13 amino acids. V dropped 7 bases and J dropped 4 bases, with 11 bases sitting between them. Germline CDR1 and CDR2: MNHNY and SVGAGI (reference sequence). The DNA for the CDR3 is TGTGCCAGCAAACAGAGGTCGTACAATGAGCAGTTCTTC. Amino acids: CASKQRSYNEQFF.

This clonotype was counted ten times or more. The chain uses TRBV20-1 and TRBJ2-7; TRBD1 aligns across 8 bases. Germline trimming cut 4 bases from V and 0 bases from J; bases unmatched to any gene: 5. Germline V gene sequence: CDR1 DFQATT, CDR2 SNEGSKA (reference sequence). The CDR3 sequence is 14 residues long. This chain's CDR3 is CSATDRAHSYEQYF. The CDR3 coding sequence is TGCAGTGCTACGGACAGGGCCCACTCCTACGAGCAGTACTTC.